The subject of this entry is one T cell receptor beta chain. Sequencing used immunoSEQ multiplex PCR; TCRdb keeps in-frame clones, though not all of them. The sample holds about 150,000 clones, around 93% seen once. This sample was included in a study of cytomegalovirus exposure and HLA in healthy donors. CDR1 is MDHEN, CDR2 SYDVKM, per germline. The CDR3 has 13 residues. The V gene lost 3 bases and the J gene lost 4 bases, with 6 bases spanning the gap. Sequenced material: PBMCs. The J gene is TRBJ2-2, the V gene TRBV28; the D is unclear. The receptor was derived from a young man in good health and CMV-seropositive. This CDR3 is CASSFVSTGELFF. The DNA for the CDR3 is TGTGCCAGCAGTTTCGTATCCACCGGGGAGCTGTTTTTT.